These 2 T cell receptor beta chains were all obtained from the same sample, sequenced in a study of CD8 T cells in Susac syndrome. After extraction with the RNeasy kit, roughly 0.5 to 1 ug of the RNA was reverse transcribed using random hexamers. TCRdb re-derived calls from the immunoSEQ multiplex PCR reads in MiXCR, one entry per CDR3 protein. The sample records 150,000 or so distinct CDR3 sequences, roughly 94% being singletons. Input material: CD8+ T cells from PBMCs. Receptors were obtained from a human donor with multiple sclerosis.

J is TRBJ1-1 and V is TRBV9, with D possibly TRBD1 on 5 matching bases. Looked up from germline, CDR1 is SGDLS and CDR2 is YYNGEE. The CDR3 contains 12 residues. Trimming removed 7 bases at V and 1 base at J, with 8 bases between. CDR3 nucleotides: TGTGCCAGCGGGGGGAGGAACACTGAAGCTTTCTTT. This codes for CASGGRNTEAFF.

The rearrangement joins TRBV6-6 to TRBJ2-1; 9 nucleotides match TRBD2. The J segment lost 0 bases and the V segment lost 0 bases, leaving 0 bases of the junction unmatched. Germline assignment: CDR1 MNHNY and CDR2 SVGAGI (reference sequence). There are 16 residues in the CDR3. This CDR3 reads CASSYSSGGSYNEQFF. Here the CDR3 DNA reads TGTGCCAGCAGTTACTCTAGCGGGGGCTCCTACAATGAGCAGTTCTTC.